This T cell receptor beta chain stems from a study of OX40 agonist ivuxolimab in advanced cancers. Sequencing used immunoSEQ multiplex PCR; TCRdb keeps in-frame clones, though not all of them. The repertoire holds some 39,000 clones, with over 75% as singletons. V gave up 2 bases and J gave up 0 bases; unmatched junction bases: 6. Germline CDR1 and CDR2: GTSNPN and SVGIG (reference sequence). The length of the CDR3 is 15 residues. The sample in question was CD4+ or CD8+ T cells sorted from blood, obtained in a trial of the OX40 agonist ivuxolimab. The clonotype originates from an adult with an advanced solid tumor such as melanoma, head and neck, liver or kidney cancer. The chain uses TRBV30 and TRBJ1-2, with 7 bases aligning to TRBD1. For the CDR3, the DNA is TGTGCCTGGAGTCCCCCGACAGGGACTAACTATGGCTACACCTTC. It specifies CAWSPPTGTNYGYTF. The variable domain in full, completed from reference TRBV30 and TRBJ1-2, reads SQTIHQWPATLVQPVGSPLSLECTVEGTSNPNLYWYRQAAGRGLQLLFYSVGIGQISSEVPQNLSASRPQDRQFILSSKKLLLSDSGFYLCAWSPPTGTNYGYTFGSGTRLTVV.